This entry is about one T cell receptor beta chain. This entry is derived from a study of T cell changes during pregnancy in multiple sclerosis. The CDR3 contains 9 residues. Produced via immunoSEQ multiplex PCR; TCRdb's table is partial and in-frame only. There are approximately 80,000 clones in the sample; about 89% occur only once, and 3.5% lies in the top ten. The clonotype originates from a female donor in good health, serving as a control in a pregnancy study. Some clones in this sample may be carry-over from other donors' samples. The chain employs TRBV21-1 and TRBJ2-1; the DNA was not used to check the table's D call, TRBD2. TRBV21-1 is a pseudogene segment. The sample was PBMCs, taken in the first trimester of pregnancy. The CDR3 region is CASSKPPFF. The CDR3, as DNA: TGTGCCAGCAGCAAACCCCCTTTCTTC.